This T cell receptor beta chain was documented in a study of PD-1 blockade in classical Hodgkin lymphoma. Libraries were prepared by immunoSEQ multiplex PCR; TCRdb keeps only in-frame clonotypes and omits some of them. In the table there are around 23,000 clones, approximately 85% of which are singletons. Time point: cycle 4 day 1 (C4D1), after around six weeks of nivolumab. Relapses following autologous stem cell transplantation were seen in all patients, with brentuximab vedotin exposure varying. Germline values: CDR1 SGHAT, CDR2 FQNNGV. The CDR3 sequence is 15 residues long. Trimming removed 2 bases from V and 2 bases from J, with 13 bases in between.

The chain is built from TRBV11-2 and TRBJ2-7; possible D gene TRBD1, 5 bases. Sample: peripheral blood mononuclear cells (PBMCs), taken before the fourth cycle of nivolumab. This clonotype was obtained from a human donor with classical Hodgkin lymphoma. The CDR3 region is CASSLSQGLTYEQYF. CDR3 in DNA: TGTGCCAGCAGCTTAAGCCAGGGATTAACCTACGAGCAGTACTTC.